Listed here is a single T cell receptor beta chain. It lacks a known antigen. No much larger clone exists at a distance of one base, and base qualities are not known. This sample is drawn from a study of OX40 agonist ivuxolimab in advanced cancers. A note on the overall study: Ivuxolimab, which targeted the costimulatory receptor OX40 (CD134), was an agonistic, fully human IgG2 monoclonal antibody. Intravenous ivuxolimab was administered to patients every 2 weeks at six dose levels: 0.01, 0.1, 0.3, 1.5, 3 and 10 mg/kg. Of the approximately 54 dose-escalation patients, hepatocellular carcinoma was present in around 20, melanoma in approximately 15, renal cell carcinoma in 9 and head and neck cancer in 9. In the dose-escalation cohort, approximately 83% of patients were male, and the mean age was roughly 60 years with a range of 23 to 79. Prior anti-PD-1, anti-PD-L1 or anti-CTLA-4 therapy was permitted, and checkpoint inhibitors had been received by less than 45% of dose-escalation patients. Three dose-escalation patients achieved partial responses, one with hepatocellular carcinoma and two with cutaneous melanoma. The point of sequencing TCRbeta in the periphery was to test whether ivuxolimab changed TCR sequence diversity and drove clonal T-cell expansion. The paper covers the monotherapy dose-escalation part of the phase I ivuxolimab trial, which included N ≈ 50 patients.

Looking up the germline V gene yields CDR1 SQVTM and CDR2 ANQGSEA. V is shortened by 7 bases, J by 4 bases, and the region joining them spans 11 bases. The CDR3 runs 12 amino acids, cysteine and phenylalanine included. Only the CDR3 DNA is retained, 36 bases long and in frame from the first base. General findings and caveats noted by the study authors: Antigen specificity was not determined for the clonally expanded peripheral T cells. After ivuxolimab, more expanded clones were found on average in CD8+ T cells than in CD4+ T cells. At doses from 0.1 to 3.0 mg/kg, clonal expansion was seen in both CD4+ and CD8+ blood T cells between baseline and week 6. In the 0.1-3.0 mg/kg groups, partial responders had among the lowest normalized peripheral clonal expansion, particularly in CD8+ T cells. Low levels of normalized T-cell clonal expansion were also seen in some nonresponding patients.

Patients with a history of autoimmune disease or receiving systemic immunosuppression were excluded from the trial. Peripheral blood for TCR sequencing was collected from all dose cohorts at baseline, on cycle 4 day 1, and on cycle 7 day 1. The samples were drawn from a first-in-human, open-label, multicenter phase I dose-escalation trial of ivuxolimab. Adults with locally advanced or metastatic melanoma, renal cell carcinoma, hepatocellular carcinoma or head and neck squamous cell carcinoma were enrolled in the trial. CD4+ and CD8+ T cells were sorted separately from peripheral blood before TCR sequencing. Genomic DNA was extracted from sorted cells for sequencing of the TCRbeta CDR3 region. TCRbeta CDR3 regions were sequenced using the immunoSEQ Assay. Not all clones reach the TCRdb copy of this immuneACCESS table, which keeps in-frame sequences only. Checked studies attribute under half of the gap to unresolved V genes and leave the rest unexplained. The sample data list approximately 110,000 clones, and around 93% of these were observed just once. Approximately 0.81% of the sample is held by the ten biggest clonotypes.

The input for sequencing was CD4+ or CD8+ T cells sorted from blood, taken in a trial of the OX40 agonist ivuxolimab. This clonotype was obtained from an adult with an advanced solid tumor such as melanoma, head and neck, liver or kidney cancer. The chain uses TRBV29-1 and TRBJ1-5; the D gene is perhaps TRBD1, from 5 matching bases. The base sequence is TGCAGCGCCCAGACAGAGAATCAGCCCCAGCATTTT. Its product reads: CSAQTENQPQHF.